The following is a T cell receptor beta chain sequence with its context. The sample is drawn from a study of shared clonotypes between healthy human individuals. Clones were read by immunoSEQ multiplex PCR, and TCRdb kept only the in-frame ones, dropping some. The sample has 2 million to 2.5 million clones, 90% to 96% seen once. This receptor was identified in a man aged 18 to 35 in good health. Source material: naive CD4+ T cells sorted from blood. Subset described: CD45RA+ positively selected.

This CDR3 reads CASSARQGPNEKLFF. The DNA of the CDR3 is TGTGCCAGCAGCGCGAGACAGGGACCTAATGAAAAACTGTTTTTT. The J gene is TRBJ1-4, the V gene TRBV5-4; 7 bases are shared with TRBD1. V lost 4 bases to trimming and J lost 3 bases; unmatched junction nucleotides: 6. This CDR3 is built from 15 residues. From germline, CDR1 is SGHNT and CDR2 YYREEE (reference sequence).